This T cell receptor (beta chain) was captured by sequencing in a study of regulatory T cells in long-lasting Graves disease. The overall study: Prior antithyroid drug treatment in newly diagnosed Graves' patients lasted under 3 months.

This clonotype has just a few counts. The antigen remains unidentified. Arm-PCR of CDR3 regions and iRepertoire HTBI primers were the basis on which TCR beta libraries were built. TCRdb processed the multiplex PCR reads anew with MiXCR; each CDR3 protein has one entry. The profile shows about 350,000 distinct CDR3 sequences, about 17% of them singletons. Notes on the study in general: For persistent Graves' patients, TCR diversity was lower than for newly diagnosed ones.

Time point reported: newly diagnosed GD, antithyroid drugs for less than 3 months. PBMC RNA was the source of the TCR library. This same sample was also taken into another study, of T cells in Graves' hyperthyroidism and ophthalmopathy. This second study says: Newly diagnosed hyperthyroidism, duration under 2 months, in patients aged 18 to 65. Stable hyperthyroidism was told apart from ophthalmopathy by a model built on 13 V-J features.

The source was peripheral blood mononuclear cells (PBMCs), collected at new diagnosis, from a patient treated with antithyroid drugs. The clonotype originates from a woman in her late teens or twenties with Graves disease.

CDR3 in amino acids: CATEGRNPGYTF. CDR3 DNA: TGTGCCACCGAAGGGCGGAATCCTGGCTACACCTTC. The gene calls are TRBV27 and TRBJ1-2; no reliable D call. CDR1 and CDR2 from the germline V gene are MNHEY and SMNVEV (reference sequence). The CDR3 covers 12 residues. Trimming took off 10 bases at V and 7 bases at J, with 16 bases between the two ends.